This is a list of T cell receptor beta chains from one sample in a study of early T cells in non-severe SARS-CoV-2 infection. MiXCR was run by TCRdb on the 5' RACE reads, yielding one entry per CDR3 protein. The data contain around 67,000 distinct CDR3 sequences, approximately 13% of them seen just once; the ten biggest clones take up around 1.3%. Sequencing was performed on whole blood. All receptors derive from an adult who was a healthcare worker with PCR-confirmed SARS-CoV-2 infection or an uninfected control (not recorded which). CDR3s leave out the opening cysteine and the closing phenylalanine or tryptophan. Fields, in order: V gene, CDR3 protein.

TRBV24-1 | ATSDVGQGDQPQH
TRBV5-1 | ASSSRGVNTGELF
TRBV4-2 | ASSQGHDRPSNTGELF
TRBV12-3/TRBV12-4 | ASSFGRNTGELF
TRBV25-1 | ASSGKPGLGQETQY
TRBV4-2 | ASSQPHSYEQY
TRBV28 | ASSPGRVETQY
TRBV19 | ASSVQKNNEQF
TRBV4-2 | ASSPRTSGADTQY
TRBV12-3/TRBV12-4 | ASSLGQPSYNEQF
TRBV2 | ARGEAPGELF
TRBV12-3/TRBV12-4 | ASSFFRPRALDYEQY
TRBV9 | ASSVGMDRGYNEQF
TRBV18 | ASSPSGTGGAKGYT
TRBV2 | ASRKAGNTDTQY
TRBV20-1 | SARGQSYGYT
TRBV6-6 | ASSRLAGNTGELF
TRBV19 | ASSIQGAGQPQH
TRBV4-3 | ASSQAAYSYEQY
TRBV6-2/TRBV6-3 | ASSYYTMNTEAF
TRBV20-1 | SARPWNYGYT
TRBV7-8 | ASSLESNNQPQH
TRBV12-3/TRBV12-4 | ASSLEGTAEIGNQPQH
TRBV4-3 | ASSQGTAGPTDTQY
TRBV18 | ASSPQLDEQY